This TCR beta chain was obtained from a study of blood T cell repertoires in COVID-19. Study context: COVID-19 samples, acute and convalescent, were from the United States, Italy and Spain.

Using immunoSEQ multiplex PCR, the repertoire was profiled, and TCRdb retains in-frame clones only, with some absent. The repertoire holds around 450,000 clones, with roughly 91% as singletons. The V and J ends lost 1 base and 7 bases, in that order; junction bases with no gene match: 3. Germline V gene lookup returns CDR1 LNHDA and CDR2 SQIVND (reference sequence). The CDR3 extends over 15 amino acids. This sequence was found in a young man who had recovered from COVID-19. The V gene is TRBV19, the J gene TRBJ1-6; 8 bases line up with TRBD1. Sequencing input: PBMCs or T cells enriched from blood (not recorded which). This CDR3 reads CASSIVGTGNSPLHF. CDR3 sequence (DNA): TGTGCCAGTAGTATAGTAGGGACAGGCAATTCACCCCTCCACTTT.